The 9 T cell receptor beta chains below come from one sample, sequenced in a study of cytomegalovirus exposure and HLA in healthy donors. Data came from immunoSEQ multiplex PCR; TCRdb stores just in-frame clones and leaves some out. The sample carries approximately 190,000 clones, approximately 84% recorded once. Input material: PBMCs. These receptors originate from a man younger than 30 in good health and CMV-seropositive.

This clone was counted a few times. Here the CDR3 DNA reads TGTGCCAGCAGTTCTGGGGCAGTTGAGCAGTTCTTC. As protein: CASSSGAVEQFF. V is TRBV28 and J is TRBJ2-1; the D gene is possibly TRBD1 (5 bases). Germline V CDR1 and CDR2: MDHEN, SYDVKM. Trimming stripped 4 bases from V and 9 bases from J, with 10 bases between. This CDR3 region has 12 residues.

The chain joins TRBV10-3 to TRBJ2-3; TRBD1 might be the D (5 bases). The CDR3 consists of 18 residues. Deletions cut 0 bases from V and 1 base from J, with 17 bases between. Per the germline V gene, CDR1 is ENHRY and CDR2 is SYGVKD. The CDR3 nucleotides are TGTGCCATCAGTGAGTCGACCAGGGAAAGTATCGGCACAGATACGCAGTATTTT. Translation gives CAISESTRESIGTDTQYF.

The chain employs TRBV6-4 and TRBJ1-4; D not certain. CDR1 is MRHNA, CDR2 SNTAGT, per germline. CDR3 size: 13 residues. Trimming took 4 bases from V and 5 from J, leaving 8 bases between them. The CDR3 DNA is TGTGCCAGCAGTGCCCGGGTCAATGAAAAACTGTTTTTT. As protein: CASSARVNEKLFF.

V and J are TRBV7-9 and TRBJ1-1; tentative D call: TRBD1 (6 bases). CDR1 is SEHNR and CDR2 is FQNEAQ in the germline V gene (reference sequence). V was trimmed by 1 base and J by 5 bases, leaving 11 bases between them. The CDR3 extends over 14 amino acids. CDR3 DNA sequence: TGTGCCAGCAGCTTAGGGGGGAGGGGGACTGAAGCTTTCTTT. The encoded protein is CASSLGGRGTEAFF.

The CDR3 loop reads CASSHRLAGGGEQYF. CDR3 bases: TGTGCCAGCAGCCATCGACTAGCGGGAGGGGGGGAGCAGTACTTC. The chain is built from TRBV13 and TRBJ2-7; TRBD2 aligns across 14 bases. CDR1 and CDR2 (germline): PRHDT, FYEKMQ (reference sequence). V shed 5 bases and J 7 bases; nucleotides not matched to a gene: 7. This CDR3 has 15 residues.

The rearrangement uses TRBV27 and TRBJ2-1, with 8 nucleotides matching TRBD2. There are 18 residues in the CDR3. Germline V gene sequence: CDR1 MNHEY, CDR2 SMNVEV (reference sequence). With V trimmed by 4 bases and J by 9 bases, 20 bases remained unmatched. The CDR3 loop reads CASSSLLQAGAFLSEQFF. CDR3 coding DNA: TGTGCCAGCAGTTCACTCCTACAAGCGGGAGCCTTTCTCAGTGAGCAGTTCTTC.

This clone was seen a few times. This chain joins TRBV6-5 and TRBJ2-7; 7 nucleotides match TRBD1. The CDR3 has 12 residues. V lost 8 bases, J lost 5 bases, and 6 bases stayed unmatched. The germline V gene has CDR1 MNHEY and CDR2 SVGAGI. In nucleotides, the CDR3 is TGTGCCAGCCATGGACAGGATGACGAGCAGTACTTC. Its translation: CASHGQDDEQYF.

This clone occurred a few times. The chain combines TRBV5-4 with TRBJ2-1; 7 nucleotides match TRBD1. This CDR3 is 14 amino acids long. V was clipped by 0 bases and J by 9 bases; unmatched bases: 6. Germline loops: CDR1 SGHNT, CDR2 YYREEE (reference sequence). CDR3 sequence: CASSLAGTDGEQFF. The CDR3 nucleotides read TGTGCCAGCAGCTTGGCCGGGACAGACGGTGAGCAGTTCTTC.

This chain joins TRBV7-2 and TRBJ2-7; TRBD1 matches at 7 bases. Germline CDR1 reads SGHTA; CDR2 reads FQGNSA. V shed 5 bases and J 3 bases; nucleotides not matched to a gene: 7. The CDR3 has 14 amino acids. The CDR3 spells CASSTWTGSYEQYF. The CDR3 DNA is TGTGCCAGCAGCACCTGGACAGGAAGCTACGAGCAGTACTTC.